One and the same sample provided the 15 T cell receptor beta chains below, sequenced in a study of metastatic and nonmetastatic thyroid tumors (dated by TCRdb to the early 2020s). No treatment had been received by any patient before thyroid surgery. Library preparation was by PCR. The sample was run on an Illumina HiSeq 4000. TCRdb trimmed the raw reads at Q25, called clones with MiXCR and kept productive beta chains. The sample table records more than 40,000 clones; approximately 24% of these occur just once. The ten largest clones take up approximately 14% of the sample. Sequenced: tumor tissue. These receptors were obtained from a female donor with papillary thyroid cancer or a benign thyroid nodule (not recorded which). Some clones in this sample may be carry-over from other donors' samples.

The genes are TRBV6-1 and TRBJ1-6, with D unclear. This CDR3 contains 17 residues. Between the trimmed V and J ends, which lost 6 bases and 3 bases, there was a span of 18 bases. CDR1 is MNHNS and CDR2 is SASEGT in the germline V gene. In nucleotides, the CDR3 is TGTGCCAGCAGAACCGGTTCGGGAGGCTTCTATAATTCACCCCTCCACTTT. Protein: CASRTGSGGFYNSPLHF.

The rearrangement links TRBV24-1 to TRBJ2-2; D remains ambiguous. Trimming removed 5 bases at V and 6 bases at J, with 6 bases between. The CDR3 length is 12 residues. The germline V gene encodes CDR1 KGHDR and CDR2 SFDVKD. The chain's CDR3 is CATSAYAGELFF. CDR3 sequence (DNA): TGTGCCACCAGTGCTTACGCCGGGGAGCTGTTTTTT.

This chain uses TRBV25-1 with TRBJ1-1, with D tentatively TRBD1 (6 bases). Deletions cut 4 bases from V and 6 bases from J, with 15 bases between. Germline lookup yields CDR1 MGHDK and CDR2 SYGVNS. CDR3 size: 14 residues. DNA for the CDR3: TGTGCCAGCAGTGTTTCCCTAGGGGGGGCTGAAGCTTTCTTT. Amino acid sequence: CASSVSLGGAEAFF.

The chain joins TRBV12-3 or TRBV12-4 to TRBJ2-2; D might be TRBD1 (5 bases). CDR3 length equals 16 residues. Trimming left V 4 bases short and J 4 bases short, with 16 bases between. CDR3 DNA sequence: TGTGCCAGCAGTTCCCCTGGGGCGTCAACCACCGGGGAGCTGTTTTTT. Translating gives CASSSPGASTTGELFF.

The CDR3 loop reads CSARDGSITGGDGYTF. The CDR3 DNA reads as TGCAGTGCTAGAGATGGTTCTATAACAGGGGGAGACGGCTACACCTTC. This chain links TRBV20-1 with TRBJ1-2; TRBD1 matches 8 bases. With V trimmed by 0 bases and J by 8 bases, 14 bases remained unmatched. The CDR3 covers 16 residues. The germline V gene has CDR1 DFQATT and CDR2 SNEGSKA (reference sequence).

This clone was observed a handful of times. The chain combines TRBV20-1 with TRBJ1-1, with D unclear. CDR1 is DFQATT and CDR2 is SNEGSKA in the germline V gene (reference sequence). The CDR3 is 12 amino acids. Trimming stripped 1 base from V and 2 bases from J, with 5 bases between. CDR3 coding DNA: TGCAGTGCTAGAGTCAGTAACACTGAAGCTTTCTTT. Its translation is CSARVSNTEAFF.

Only a few counts were recorded for this clone. V usage is TRBV10-3 and J usage is TRBJ1-3; 8 bases align to TRBD1. V trimming: 3 bases; J trimming: 4 bases; junction bases outside the gene matches: 11. Germline lookup yields CDR1 ENHRY and CDR2 SYGVKD. This CDR3 is built from 17 residues. The CDR3 bases are TGTGCCATCAGTGATCAGGGGGCAATGACGTACGGAAACACCATATATTTT. This gives the protein CAISDQGAMTYGNTIYF.

Notes on this clone: A much larger clone differs from this one at a single base, so this may be a read error. The chain has TRBV11-2 and TRBJ1-5; D uncertain. V gave up 3 bases and J gave up 0 bases, with 3 bases separating them. The germline CDR1 and CDR2 sequences are SGHAT and FQNNGV. The CDR3 contains 13 residues. The CDR3 protein is CASSLVSNQPQHF. The CDR3 nucleotides read TGTGCCAGCAGCTTGGTTAGCAATCAGCCCCAGCATTTT.

The V call is TRBV11-2, the J call TRBJ2-1; TRBD1 might be the D (5 bases). The CDR3 contains 16 residues. Germline CDR1 is SGHAT and CDR2 is FQNNGV. Trimming took 4 bases from V and 6 from J, leaving 19 bases between them. The CDR3 sequence is CASSSRQTYLGNEQFF. The CDR3 coding sequence is TGTGCCAGCAGCTCCCGACAGACCTACCTAGGCAATGAGCAGTTCTTC.

Only a few counts were recorded for this clone. The V gene is TRBV6-2 or TRBV6-3, the J gene TRBJ1-2; weak D call: TRBD1 (6 bases). This CDR3 is 16 amino acids long. Deletions cut 2 bases from V and 11 bases from J, with 24 bases between. Germline CDR1 is MNHEY and CDR2 is SVGEGT. The CDR3 DNA reads as TGTGCCAGCAGTTACCCGAGGTGGGACATAGAAGTTGGGTACACCTTC. It is translated as CASSYPRWDIEVGYTF.

The rearrangement links TRBV11-2 to TRBJ1-3; possibly TRBD1 for D (5 bases). Looked up from germline, CDR1 is SGHAT and CDR2 is FQNNGV. The CDR3 is made up of 15 amino acids. V was cut by 2 bases and J by 14 bases, with 22 bases left in between. The CDR3 loop reads CASSLTLDNPRAVYF. The CDR3 nucleotides are TGTGCCAGCAGCTTAACTCTGGACAATCCCAGAGCGGTATATTTT.

This clone was observed at least ten times. V and J are TRBV9 and TRBJ2-3; D is undetermined. The germline V gene has CDR1 SGDLS and CDR2 YYNGEE. There are 14 residues in the CDR3. The ends were cut back, 3 bases at V and 6 bases at J, with 14 bases in the middle. The CDR3 DNA reads as TGTGCCAGCAGCGACACCACCGCAAGGGATACGCAGTATTTT. This translates into CASSDTTARDTQYF. Full variable domain (outside the CDR3, taken from reference TRBV9 and TRBJ2-3): DSGVTQTPKHLITATGQRVTLRCSPRSGDLSVYWYQQSLDQGLQFLIQYYNGEERAKGNILERFSAQQFPDLHSELNLSSLELGDSALYFCASSDTTARDTQYFGPGTRLTVL.

This clone was observed a few times. The J gene is TRBJ2-5, the V gene TRBV12-3 or TRBV12-4; D is undetermined. The CDR3 is 12 residues long. V was pared by 4 bases and J by 5 bases, with 8 bases between. CDR3 nucleotide sequence: TGTGCCAGCAGTTATCCCAGGGAGACCCAGTACTTC. It translates to CASSYPRETQYF.

V gene TRBV30 combines with J gene TRBJ2-7, with 11 bases lining up with TRBD2. CDR1 and CDR2 (germline): GTSNPN, SVGIG (reference sequence). The CDR3 loop spans 17 amino acids. V shed 2 bases and J 7 bases; nucleotides not matched to a gene: 16. CDR3 sequence reads: CAWSRIAGGPILSEQYF. The CDR3 nucleotides read TGTGCCTGGAGTAGGATAGCGGGAGGGCCAATTCTAAGTGAGCAGTACTTC.

This clone appeared many times. The chain couples TRBV20-1 to TRBJ2-2; TRBD2 might be the D (5 bases). Germline values: CDR1 DFQATT, CDR2 SNEGSKA (reference sequence). Trimming removed 4 bases at V and 6 bases at J, with 12 bases between. The CDR3 consists of 13 residues. CDR3 nucleotides: TGCAGTGCTACACCTACGGGGTCCGGGGAGCTGTTTTTT. As protein: CSATPTGSGELFF.